The clone carrying this T cell receptor (beta chain) was seen many times. Its antigen is unknown. This specimen belongs to a study of Graves' ophthalmopathy and Graves' hyperthyroidism. Overall study context: At initial diagnosis, peripheral blood was obtained, and this preceded any treatment. Study results and caveats: Progression of ophthalmopathy was predicted by the model with about 67% sensitivity and 72.22% specificity. Thyroid clonotypes that were expanded above 0.001 frequency mostly also appeared in blood.

Additional autoimmune diseases, uncontrolled infections, pregnancy or lactation disqualified patients. Amplifying from RNA transcripts, the study obtained TCR beta CDR3 regions. After a first-round RT-PCR with HTBI primers, a second-round multiplex PCR was run. Each CDR3 protein gets one entry after TCRdb re-called the multiplex PCR reads with MiXCR. The sample lists under 400,000 distinct CDR3 sequences; roughly a sixth were seen once. The germline V gene encodes CDR1 SEHNR and CDR2 FQNEAQ (reference sequence). CDR3 length equals 13 residues. V was trimmed by 4 bases and J by 8 bases, leaving 14 bases between them.

The V and J genes are TRBV7-9 and TRBJ1-2; D may be TRBD1 (5 bases). The sequence was collected from an adult man with Graves' ophthalmopathy. The sample was peripheral blood. The CDR3 region is CASSSGGSLGYTF. The CDR3 DNA is TGTGCCAGCAGCTCGGGGGGTAGCTTAGGCTACACCTTC.